This entry lists 12 T cell receptor beta chains sequenced from one sample in a study of chemoradiotherapy in HPV16-positive cancers. Only in-frame clones appear in the TCRdb table, and some are missing; sequencing was by immunoSEQ multiplex PCR. The table has some 11,000 clones, 72% seen once. This sample was gathered from a patient who underwent chemoradiotherapy. These receptors all stem from a human donor with HPV-associated anogenital cancer.

Only a few counts were recorded for this clone. The V gene is TRBV2, the J gene TRBJ2-1; D is possibly TRBD1 (6 bases). In germline, CDR1 is SNHLY, CDR2 FYNNEI. The CDR3 runs 15 residues. With 2 bases removed from V and 6 bases from J, the gap between germline ends came to 14 bases. CDR3 amino acids: CASSEQGPSGNEQFF. DNA of the CDR3: TGTGCCAGCAGTGAACAGGGGCCTTCGGGCAATGAGCAGTTCTTC.

The J gene is TRBJ1-1, the V gene TRBV18; D unresolved. There are 13 residues in the CDR3. V was trimmed by 5 bases and J by 4 bases, leaving 11 bases between them. Germline-derived CDR1 and CDR2 are KGHSH and LQKENI. The CDR3, as DNA: TGTGCCAGCTCAGAACCGGTCGGCACTGAAGCTTTCTTT. Amino acid sequence: CASSEPVGTEAFF.

The chain recombines TRBV7-2 with TRBJ2-1, with D unresolved. The CDR3 sequence is 17 residues long. Germline loops: CDR1 SGHTA, CDR2 FQGNSA. V dropped 1 base and J dropped 2 bases, with 15 bases sitting between them. The DNA for the CDR3 is TGTGCCAGCAGCTTAGTCGGAGCCTCCTTAGCCTACAATGAGCAGTTCTTC. Its protein is CASSLVGASLAYNEQFF.

V and J are TRBV7-9 and TRBJ1-5; D is ambiguous. Germline assignment: CDR1 SEHNR and CDR2 FQNEAQ (reference sequence). The CDR3 contains 17 residues. Trimming took 3 bases from V and 0 from J, leaving 15 bases between them. CDR3 DNA sequence: TGTGCCAGCAGCTTTAAAGAGGGAGAAAATAGCAATCAGCCCCAGCATTTT. Translating gives CASSFKEGENSNQPQHF.

CDR3 DNA: TGCGCCAGCAGCGCAAGTGGGGGACTAGCGGGAAAGAACACCGGGGAGCTGTTTTTT. Amino acid sequence: CASSASGGLAGKNTGELFF. V is TRBV4-1 and J is TRBJ2-2; 13 nucleotides line up with TRBD2. The CDR3 sequence is 19 residues long. Germline V lookup: CDR1 MGHRA, CDR2 YSYEKL. The V segment lost 5 bases and the J segment 1 base; nucleotides outside the gene matches: 10.

The chain uses TRBV7-9 and TRBJ1-5; tentatively, D is TRBD1 (5 bases). V was clipped by 5 bases and J by 4 bases, with 18 bases between them. Germline loops: CDR1 SEHNR, CDR2 FQNEAQ (reference sequence). This CDR3 is 16 amino acids long. The CDR3 here is CASSPAGLGVNQPQHF. The CDR3 DNA sequence: TGTGCCAGCAGCCCAGCCGGCTTGGGGGTTAATCAGCCCCAGCATTTT.

This chain links TRBV6-6 with TRBJ1-6, with D hard to call. The CDR3 consists of 12 residues. Per the germline V gene, CDR1 is MNHNY and CDR2 is SVGAGI (reference sequence). V gave up 5 bases and J gave up 7 bases, with 6 bases separating them. CDR3 DNA: TGTGCCAGCAGTGCGATAAATTCACCCCTCCACTTT. Protein product: CASSAINSPLHF.

This clone rates as large. CDR3 DNA: TGTGCCAGCAGCCCAAAGACTAGCGATAGCTCCTACGAGCAGTACTTC. It yields the protein CASSPKTSDSSYEQYF. The chain joins TRBV4-2 to TRBJ2-7; 8 bases map to TRBD2. This CDR3 is 16 amino acids long. Germline values: CDR1 LGHNA, CDR2 YNFKEQ. The V segment lost 4 bases and the J segment 0 bases; nucleotides outside the gene matches: 8.

The chain joins TRBV7-9 to TRBJ2-5; 10 bases map to TRBD2. Germline V lookup: CDR1 SEHNR, CDR2 FQNEAQ (reference sequence). V shed 1 base, J shed 4 bases, and the junction held 9 bases outside the gene matches. This CDR3 region has 17 residues. This CDR3 reads CASSLGGLAGDIETQYF. CDR3 nucleotide sequence: TGTGCCAGCAGCTTAGGCGGTCTAGCGGGAGATATAGAGACCCAGTACTTC.

The genes are TRBV13 and TRBJ1-3; no definite D call. CDR3 length: 14 residues. Germline-derived CDR1 and CDR2 are PRHDT and FYEKMQ (reference sequence). V dropped 3 bases and J dropped 4 bases, with 10 bases sitting between them. The CDR3 nucleotides read TGTGCCAGCAGCTTCGACCGGGAGGGAAACACCATATATTTT. This translates into CASSFDREGNTIYF.

The J gene is TRBJ1-4, the V gene TRBV28; 7 nucleotides match TRBD1. There are 16 residues in the CDR3. Germline values: CDR1 MDHEN, CDR2 SYDVKM. V shed 7 bases, J shed 1 base, and the junction held 9 bases outside the gene matches. CDR3 amino acids: CASTEEGAGTNEKLFF. CDR3 coding DNA: TGTGCCAGCACGGAGGAGGGGGCAGGAACTAATGAAAAACTGTTTTTT.

The J gene is TRBJ2-6, the V gene TRBV4-3, with D unclear. V lost 0 bases and J lost 0, with 6 bases in between. Looked up from germline, CDR1 is LGHNA and CDR2 is YSLEER. The CDR3 covers 16 residues. DNA for the CDR3: TGCGCCAGCAGCCAAGACTCCAACTCTGGGGCCAACGTCCTGACTTTC. Translating it yields CASSQDSNSGANVLTF.